This section outlines one T cell receptor (beta chain) sequence together with its context. This record belongs to a study of control samples from healthy donors and cancer patients. Germline CDR1 and CDR2: SNHLY and FYNNEI. The CDR3 consists of 11 residues. Between the trimmed V and J ends, which lost 6 bases and 4 bases, there was a span of 5 bases. Repertoires were generated with immunoSEQ multiplex PCR, while TCRdb's copy carries only in-frame clones and drops some. The sample holds roughly 86,000 clones, over 90% seen once. The sample taken for sequencing was blood. This sequence originates from a woman younger than 45 in good health. This chain connects TRBV2 to TRBJ2-3; D is undetermined. The CDR3: CASSNPDTQYF. CDR3 in DNA: TGTGCCAGCAGCAATCCAGATACGCAGTATTTT.